These 10 T cell receptor beta chains came from one sample sequenced in a study of graft-versus-host responses after intestinal transplantation (dated by TCRdb to the early 2020s). No cognate antigen is known for these TCRs. Library prep was done by the immunoSEQ multiplex PCR assay. This immuneACCESS table, as held by TCRdb, lists in-frame sequences with V and J called but not all clones. Of the missing ones, under half trace to an unresolved V gene in checked studies; the others have no known cause. This sample holds tens of thousands of clones; around 82% were observed only once. 0.39% of the sample is in the top ten clones. The sample's time point label is to be understood as: cells obtained before transplantation from donor or recipient. The sequencing here drew on unstimulated CD4+ T cells sorted from spleen or lymph node cells, taken before transplant. These receptors all come from a human donor who was the organ donor for an intestinal transplant.

The CDR3 loop is CASSYSEQYEQYV. The CDR3 DNA reads TGTGCCAGCAGTTACTCGGAGCAGTACGAGCAGTACGTC. The V call is TRBV6-6, the J call TRBJ2-7, with no clear D. This CDR3 is 13 amino acids long. V gave up 0 bases and J gave up 4 bases, with 7 bases separating them. Germline-derived CDR1 and CDR2 are MNHNY and SVGAGI (reference sequence).

V is TRBV12-1 and J is TRBJ2-7; the D call of TRBD1 is as the table states it, not checked on the DNA. TRBV12-1 is listed as a pseudogene. This CDR3 is built from 13 residues. Written as DNA, the CDR3 is TGTGCCAGCAGCTTTGGAGGTAGGGGCGAGCAGTACGTC. It translates to CASSFGGRGEQYV.

The J gene is TRBJ1-5, the V gene TRBV7-9; TRBD1 is a possible D gene (5 bases). Trimming stripped 1 base from V and 4 bases from J, with 14 bases between. CDR1 is SEHNR, CDR2 FQNEAQ, per germline (reference sequence). The CDR3 is 16 residues long. The CDR3: CASSLGDGGANQPQHF. The DNA for the CDR3 is TGTGCCAGCAGCTTAGGGGACGGCGGGGCTAATCAGCCCCAGCATTTT.

The chain is built from TRBV4-1 and TRBJ1-2, with 7 nucleotides matching TRBD1. Germline lookup yields CDR1 MGHRA and CDR2 YSYEKL. V lost 7 bases to trimming and J lost 0 bases; unmatched junction nucleotides: 8. The CDR3 consists of 15 residues. The CDR3 is CASNRQGSANYGYTF. The DNA for the CDR3 is TGCGCCAGCAACCGACAGGGCTCCGCTAACTATGGCTACACCTTC.

The V and J genes are TRBV10-3 and TRBJ1-2; D is undetermined. Germline CDR1 ENHRY, CDR2 SYGVKD. The V end was cut by 0 bases, the J end by 4 bases, with 6 bases between. CDR3 size: 13 residues. The CDR3 DNA sequence: TGTGCCATCAGTGAGTCCGGAGGCTATGGCTACACCTTC. This encodes CAISESGGYGYTF.

This clone showed up just a few times. The chain employs TRBV7-9 and TRBJ1-1; no clear D gene. This CDR3 is built from 12 residues. The germline gives CDR1 SEHNR, CDR2 FQNEAQ (reference sequence). The V end was cut by 2 bases, the J end by 6 bases, with 7 bases between. The CDR3 region has the DNA TGTGCCAGCAGCTTACTGGCGGCTGAAGCTTTCTTT. It is translated as CASSLLAAEAFF.

The chain uses TRBV6-1 and TRBJ1-4, with D possibly TRBD1 on 6 matching bases. Germline CDR1 is MNHNS and CDR2 is SASEGT. CDR3 size: 14 residues. Trimming left V 6 bases short and J 8 bases short, with 16 bases between. For the CDR3, the DNA is TGTGCCAGCAGGAGACAGGTAGACTCGGAAAAACTGTTTTTT. Its protein product is CASRRQVDSEKLFF.

The CDR3 nucleotides read TGTGCCAGCAGCCCCCTTGGGACGCGGGAGGCCGACAAATCTGGGGCCAACGTCCTGACTTTC. It translates to CASSPLGTREADKSGANVLTF. The chain recombines TRBV7-6 with TRBJ2-6; 8 bases are a match to TRBD2. This CDR3 is built from 21 residues. The junction had 19 bases not matched to a gene; V was cut back by 5 bases and J by 1 base. Germline values: CDR1 SGHVS, CDR2 FNYEAQ. Full variable domain (remainder filled in from reference TRBV7-6 and TRBJ2-6): GAGVSQSPRYKVTKRGQDVALRCDPISGHVSLYWYRQALGQGPEFLTYFNYEAQQDKSGLPNDRFSAERPEGSISTLTIQRTEQRDSAMYRCASSPLGTREADKSGANVLTFGAGSRLTVL.

The chain combines TRBV5-4 with TRBJ2-5; perhaps TRBD1 as D (6 bases). Trimming pared 4 bases from V and 3 bases from J, leaving 10 bases between. This CDR3 contains 13 residues. Germline V gene lookup returns CDR1 SGHNT and CDR2 YYREEE (reference sequence). The CDR3: CASSNGQKETQYF. The DNA for the CDR3 is TGTGCCAGCAGCAACGGACAGAAAGAGACCCAGTACTTC.

The rearrangement joins TRBV5-1 to TRBJ2-5; no clear D. Germline V CDR1 and CDR2: SGHRS, YFSETQ. Trimming shortened V by 4 bases and J by 2 bases, and 15 bases separated the two germline ends. The CDR3 is 15 residues long. CDR3 residues: CASSAVLGPQETQYF. DNA of the CDR3: TGCGCCAGCAGCGCAGTGTTGGGCCCACAAGAGACCCAGTACTTC.